This T cell receptor beta chain was identified during a study of blood T cell repertoires in COVID-19. Methods used by the authors: Nucleated cell counts were estimated from reference gene primer amplification. Assay used: immunoSEQ multiplex PCR; TCRdb lists only in-frame clones, some missing. The V and J calls and clone size were taken over from that table, and D and trimming were inferred from the DNA. The sample includes about 220,000 clones, 65% to 90% of them seen just once. This clone was detected only a few times. Germline V CDR1 and CDR2: MDHEN, SYDVKM. The length of the CDR3 is 16 residues. With 3 bases clipped from V and 3 bases from J, the junction kept 10 bases outside the gene matches.

The material sequenced was peripheral blood. The chain links TRBV28 to TRBJ1-1; 7 nucleotides match TRBD1. The receptor's source is a man aged 50-59 years with active or convalescent COVID-19. The CDR3 spells CASSFSSGQKYTEAFF. CDR3 sequence (DNA): TGTGCCAGCAGTTTCTCGTCGGGACAGAAATACACTGAAGCTTTCTTT.